The rows below give T cell receptor beta chains drawn from one sample of a study of shared clonotypes between healthy human individuals. Measured with immunoSEQ multiplex PCR; TCRdb has only the in-frame clones, and not every one. This sample carries over 1.5 million clones, around 98% of them seen once, and the ten largest clones take approximately 0.44%. What was sequenced was naive CD4+ T cells sorted from blood. The receptors originated from a man between 25 and 39 years old in good health. Each CDR3 is given with its conserved first and last residue. The order of the fields is V gene, CDR3 length, D gene, J gene, clone size, CDR3 DNA, CDR3 protein. D genes are given only for firm matches. A row's size may be missing; if present it is once, few, many or a size class.

>TRBV28|16|.|TRBJ1-1|.
TGTGCCAGCAGTCCACCCTTCGGGGCATCAAGCACTGAAGCTTTCTTT
CASSPPFGASSTEAFF
>TRBV19|11|.|TRBJ2-7|.
TGTGCCAGTAGTAGCGGGGCTGAGCAGTACTTC
CASSSGAEQYF
>TRBV2|15|.|TRBJ2-7|.
TGTGCCAGCAGTGAAAGCCTAGGAGGAGCCTACGAGCAGTACTTC
CASSESLGGAYEQYF
>TRBV15|14|.|TRBJ1-5|.
TGTGCCACCAGCAGAGTGGCAGGGGATCAGCCCCAGCATTTT
CATSRVAGDQPQHF
>TRBV4-3|18|TRBD1|TRBJ2-2|.
TGCGCCAGCAGTCAAGAAGTAGGGACAGGGATACTCACCGGGGAGCTGTTTTTT
CASSQEVGTGILTGELFF
>TRBV9|14|TRBD2|TRBJ2-7|.
TGTGCCAGCAGTAGGGCTAGCGGGGTCGGCGAGCAGTACTTC
CASSRASGVGEQYF
>TRBV7-9|13|.|TRBJ2-1|.
TGTGCCAGCAGCTTGGACGGGGCTAATGAGCAGTTCTTC
CASSLDGANEQFF
>TRBV2|14|TRBD1|TRBJ2-5|.
TGTGCCAGCAGCCCGGACAGGGGTAGGGAGACCCAGTACTTC
CASSPDRGRETQYF
>TRBV20-1|11|.|TRBJ1-4|once
TGCAGTGCTCCGAGCGCGGGAAAACTGTTTTTT
CSAPSAGKLFF
>TRBV6-4|14|.|TRBJ2-6|.
TGTGCCAGCAGTGCCCGAGTTGGGGCCAACGTCCTGACTTTC
CASSARVGANVLTF
>TRBV2|14|.|TRBJ1-5|.
TGTGCCAGCATGGAAGGACAATTCAATCAGCCCCAGCATTTT
CASMEGQFNQPQHF
>TRBV25-1|14|.|TRBJ1-3|.
TGTGCCAGCAGTGAACCCGCGTCTGGAAACACCATATATTTT
CASSEPASGNTIYF
>TRBV27|15|.|TRBJ2-1|.
TGTGCCAGCAGTTTACCCGGGACCATCTACAATGAGCAGTTCTTC
CASSLPGTIYNEQFF
>TRBV7-6|14|TRBD2|TRBJ2-7|.
TGTGCCAGCAGTTTCGGACTAGCGTCCTACGAGCAGTACTTC
CASSFGLASYEQYF
>TRBV7-8|11|.|TRBJ2-1|.
TGTGCCAGCAGCCCCCGGGGTGAGCAGTTCTTC
CASSPRGEQFF
>TRBV6-1|16|.|TRBJ1-3|once
TGTGCCAGCAGTGCCCTGACAGGTTTCTCTGGAAACACCATATATTTT
CASSALTGFSGNTIYF
>TRBV5-1|13|.|TRBJ2-5|.
TGCGCCAGCAGCGCCTCCAGGGAAGAGACCCAGTACTTC
CASSASREETQYF
>TRBV7-6|14|TRBD1|TRBJ2-7|.
TGTGCCAGCAGCTTAGGACAGGGGGCCTACGAGCAGTACTTC
CASSLGQGAYEQYF
>TRBV7-9|15|TRBD1|TRBJ2-1|once
TGTGCCAGCAGCTTATCCCGGGACAGCTACAATGAGCAGTTCTTC
CASSLSRDSYNEQFF
>TRBV19|12|.|TRBJ2-7|once
TGTGCCAGTAGTCGGACCCCTTACGAGCAGTACTTC
CASSRTPYEQYF
>TRBV30|15|TRBD1|TRBJ2-1|.
TGTGCCTGGAGTGTAGGGGACAGGGGGAACAATGAGCAGTTCTTC
CAWSVGDRGNNEQFF
>TRBV7-6|15|TRBD2|TRBJ2-1|.
TGTGCCAGCACCCAGGGACTAGCGAGCCTCAATGAGCAGTTCTTC
CASTQGLASLNEQFF
>TRBV11-2|14|TRBD1|TRBJ2-5|.
TGTGCCAGCAGCGCGGACAGGGGAGCGGGAACCCAGTACTTC
CASSADRGAGTQYF
>TRBV5-1|16|TRBD1|TRBJ2-2|.
TGCGCCAGCAGCCACAGGGGAGCTCAGAACACCGGGGAGCTGTTTTTT
CASSHRGAQNTGELFF
>TRBV9|15|.|TRBJ1-5|.
TGTGCCAGCAGCGTAGGGCCCGAGACCTGGCAGCCCCAGCATTTT
CASSVGPETWQPQHF
>TRBV29-1|15|TRBD1|TRBJ1-1|.
TGCAGCGTTGAATATGGGGACAGGGTCAACACTGAAGCTTTCTTT
CSVEYGDRVNTEAFF
>TRBV19|16|TRBD2|TRBJ2-5|.
TGTGCCAGTAGTATTGGACTAGCGGCCGTCCAAGAGACCCAGTACTTC
CASSIGLAAVQETQYF
>TRBV5-8|13|TRBD1|TRBJ1-3|once
TGTGCCTCCGGGACAGGGGAAGGAAACACCATATATTTT
CASGTGEGNTIYF
>TRBV7-9|18|.|TRBJ2-7|.
TGTGACCTTACTACCCCCAGTCGCACAGGGCAAATCTCCTACGAGCAGTACTTC
CDLTTPSRTGQISYEQYF
>TRBV28|14|.|TRBJ1-1|.
TGTGCCAGCAGGTCGACAGGCCGGAACACTGAAGCTTTCTTT
CASRSTGRNTEAFF
>TRBV7-2|14|TRBD1|TRBJ2-7|.
TGTGCCAGCAGCCGTGGACAGGGGGCACACGAGCAGTACTTC
CASSRGQGAHEQYF
>TRBV18|13|.|TRBJ2-6|.
TGTGCCAGCTCACCACCGGGGGCCAACGTCCTGACTTTC
CASSPPGANVLTF
>TRBV5-1|14|TRBD1|TRBJ2-2|.
TGCGCCAGCAGCTTGGAGGGGGCCCCGGGGGAGCTGTTTTTT
CASSLEGAPGELFF
>TRBV5-5|18|.|TRBJ1-3|.
TGTGCCAGCAGCTTTCCCCCCCGCCCGGGGAGCTCTGGAAACACCATATATTTT
CASSFPPRPGSSGNTIYF
>TRBV7-8|13|.|TRBJ1-1|.
TGTGCCAGCAGCTTAGCGATGACCACTGAAGCTTTCTTT
CASSLAMTTEAFF
>TRBV2|14|.|TRBJ2-7|.
TGTGCCAGCAGTGAGGCGGGACAGAAGTACGAGCAGTACTTC
CASSEAGQKYEQYF
>TRBV10-1|13|.|TRBJ2-2|.
TGCGCCAGCAGTGAACGACCGACCGGGGAGCTGTTTTTT
CASSERPTGELFF
>TRBV18|13|.|TRBJ2-7|.
TGTGCCAGCTCACCTGGGCTGAACTACGAGCAGTACTTC
CASSPGLNYEQYF
>TRBV5-4|15|.|TRBJ2-7|.
TGTGCCAGCAGCTTGGGGGGACGGACCGCCTATGAGCAGTACTTC
CASSLGGRTAYEQYF
>TRBV30|14|.|TRBJ2-1|.
TGTGCCTCCCGAGCGCGGAGCTCCTACAATGAGCAGTTCTTC
CASRARSSYNEQFF
>TRBV11-2|17|.|TRBJ2-2|.
TGTGCCAGCAGCTTAGATCCCCCCGGGAGTCACACCGGGGAGCTGTTTTTT
CASSLDPPGSHTGELFF
>TRBV2|13|.|TRBJ2-3|.
TGTGCCAGCAGTCGGGATCTGGCAGATACGCAGTATTTT
CASSRDLADTQYF
>TRBV9|15|.|TRBJ2-2|.
TGTGCCAGCAGCGTAGTCGGGACTAACACCGGGGAGCTGTTTTTT
CASSVVGTNTGELFF
>TRBV18|15|.|TRBJ1-1|.
TGTGCCAGCTCACCCTACTGGGGTGTGAACACTGAAGCTTTCTTT
CASSPYWGVNTEAFF
>TRBV18|16|TRBD1|TRBJ2-7|.
TGTGCCAGCTCACCAGGGACAGGGGATGAAGGCTACGAGCAGTACTTC
CASSPGTGDEGYEQYF
>TRBV5-1|13|.|TRBJ2-7|.
TGCGCCAGCAGCCCTGGGATCTCCTACGAGCAGTACTTC
CASSPGISYEQYF
>TRBV28|17|TRBD1|TRBJ1-2|.
TGTGCCAGCACTACTGGGGGGACAGGCCGCCGCGAATATGGCTACACCTTC
CASTTGGTGRREYGYTF
>TRBV11-2|18|.|TRBJ2-4|.
TGTGCCAGCAGCCACGCCGGGGTACAAGGAAGAGCCAAAAACATTCAGTACTTC
CASSHAGVQGRAKNIQYF
>TRBV4-2|19|TRBD2|TRBJ2-7|.
TGTGCCAGCAGCCAAGATCATAGAGGCCCGGCGGGAGGGCCTCGCGAGCAGTACTTC
CASSQDHRGPAGGPREQYF
>TRBV11-3|16|TRBD1|TRBJ2-7|.
TGTGCCAGCGCTCGAGGGGGGACAGGGTTGGGCTACGAGCAGTACTTC
CASARGGTGLGYEQYF
>TRBV9|14|TRBD1|TRBJ1-1|.
TGTGCCAGCACCCAGACAGGGGGGAACACTGAAGCTTTCTTT
CASTQTGGNTEAFF
>TRBV5-1|15|TRBD2|TRBJ2-1|.
TGCGCCAGCAGCCTCCCGGCGGGAGGCCACAATGAGCAGTTCTTC
CASSLPAGGHNEQFF
>TRBV6-1|14|.|TRBJ2-7|.
TGTGCCAGCAGTGAAAGGGGAAATGGCTACGAGCAGTACTTC
CASSERGNGYEQYF
>TRBV25-1|14|.|TRBJ2-2|.
TGTGCCAGCAGGGCAGACTTAGGCACCGGGGAGCTGTTTTTT
CASRADLGTGELFF
>TRBV15|13|.|TRBJ1-1|.
TGTGCCACCAGCAGGGAGATGAACACTGAAGCTTTCTTT
CATSREMNTEAFF
>TRBV28|12|.|TRBJ1-2|once
TGTGCCAGCAGTCTCCTCGCCGGTGGCTACACCTTC
CASSLLAGGYTF
>TRBV2|15|.|TRBJ2-7|.
TGTGCCAGCAGTGAAACCAACTTTGGCTCCTACGAGCAGTACTTC
CASSETNFGSYEQYF